This T cell receptor beta chain was recovered during a study of Graves' ophthalmopathy and Graves' hyperthyroidism. Study-wide background: Peripheral blood sampling preceded any treatment and occurred at initial diagnosis.

A remark on this clonotype: At one boundary the junction diverges from the germline segment, which might be a read error.

RNA transcripts were the source from which TCR beta CDR3 regions were amplified. First-round RT-PCR relied on HTBI primers, and a second-round multiplex PCR came next. TCRdb reprocessed the multiplex PCR reads with MiXCR, giving one entry per CDR3 protein. The profile covers 400,000 to 450,000 distinct CDR3 sequences, with around 21% appearing a single time and roughly 3% taken by the ten largest. Hyperthyroidism showing no ophthalmopathy within 18 months of follow-up was stable. Other autoimmune diseases, uncontrolled infections, pregnancy or lactation excluded patients from enrollment. What supplied the PBMCs was about 9.1 ml of fresh peripheral blood. CDR3 length: 13 amino acids. Germline V gene lookup returns CDR1 SGHAT and CDR2 FQNNGV.

The chain has TRBV11-2 and TRBJ2-7, with a possible D match to TRBD2 (5 bases). This clonotype was sampled from a woman under 30 with stable Graves' hyperthyroidism. Sample: peripheral blood. The CDR3 spells CASSLKRGYDQYF. The CDR3 coding sequence is TGTGCCAGCAGCCTTAAGAGAGGGTACGATCAGTACTTC.